This TCR beta chain appears in the sequencing data of a study of T-cell reconstitution after alpha-beta-depleted transplantation in children. For TCRbeta, the library was prepared with unique molecular identifiers. TCRdb fed the PCR reads into MiXCR, producing one record per CDR3 protein. The profile shows fewer than 700,000 distinct CDR3 sequences, roughly 23% of them singletons. This clonotype was picked up many times. Its antigen is undetermined. Overall study findings and caveats: At the one-year point after transplant, T-cell counts and TCRbeta diversity were found to come mostly from T cells that had been newly produced. Reportedly, only several hundred clones from non-depleted graft cells drove alpha-beta T-cell counts at about two months.

Germline lookup yields CDR1 SGHRS and CDR2 YFSETQ. V was shortened by 3 bases and J by 3 bases, with 15 bases between the two germline ends. This CDR3 comprises 15 residues. The material sequenced was PBMCs, mostly from graft donor cells, taken 360 days after TCRalphabeta/CD19-depleted stem cell transplant. This clonotype was sampled from a boy younger than two who had a stem cell transplant for acute myeloid leukemia, so the T cells may come from the graft donor. V gene TRBV5-1 combines with J gene TRBJ1-1; D might be TRBD1 (6 bases). The CDR3 DNA reads TGCGCCAGCAGCTACGACGGACAGACCTACACTGAAGCTTTCTTT. It encodes CASSYDGQTYTEAFF.